These 24 T cell receptor beta chains were all obtained from the same sample, sequenced in a study of shared clonotypes between healthy human individuals. Sequencing used immunoSEQ multiplex PCR; TCRdb keeps in-frame clones, though not all of them. The sample holds hundreds of thousands of clones, 74% seen once. The source material was memory CD4+ T cells sorted from blood. Subset of the sample: CD45RA-negative fraction. These receptor sequences come from a woman in her twenties or thirties in good health.

V usage is TRBV5-4 and J usage is TRBJ2-3; tentative D call: TRBD1 (5 bases). Germline values: CDR1 SGHNT, CDR2 YYREEE (reference sequence). The V gene lost 2 bases and the J gene lost 7 bases, with 14 bases spanning the gap. This CDR3 region has 14 residues. CDR3 DNA sequence: TGTGCCAGCAGCTTTTCGGACACGGCCCATACGCAGTATTTT. This encodes CASSFSDTAHTQYF.

This clone was found once. The V call is TRBV5-1, the J call TRBJ2-3; D is undetermined. Trimming removed 0 bases at V and 2 bases at J, with 13 bases between. The CDR3 extends over 16 amino acids. Germline assignment: CDR1 SGHRS and CDR2 YFSETQ. CDR3 residues: CASSLVLGPTTDTQYF. The CDR3 region has the DNA TGCGCCAGCAGCTTGGTCTTGGGCCCTACCACAGATACGCAGTATTTT.

V is TRBV18 and J is TRBJ2-2; D may correspond to TRBD1 or TRBD2 (5 bases each). Germline V gene lookup returns CDR1 KGHSH and CDR2 LQKENI. The CDR3 contains 16 residues. V lost 3 bases and J 1 base, leaving 12 bases between the germline ends. The CDR3, as DNA: TGTGCCAGCTCACCTACCGGGACGTTGAACACCGGGGAGCTGTTTTTT. This gives the protein CASSPTGTLNTGELFF. The variable domain in full, completed from reference TRBV18 and TRBJ2-2, reads NAGVMQNPRHLVRRRGQEARLRCSPMKGHSHVYWYRQLPEEGLKFMVYLQKENIIDESGMPKERFSAEFPKEGPSILRIQQVVRGDSAAYFCASSPTGTLNTGELFFGEGSRLTVL.

This clone was seen only once. Other DNA sequences within the sample encode an identical CDR3. V is TRBV28 and J is TRBJ2-5, with 7 bases matching TRBD1. The V gene's germline CDR1 is MDHEN and CDR2 SYDVKM. After removal of 2 bases from V and 1 base from J, the junction contained 4 bases not matched to a gene. The CDR3 totals 15 residues. DNA for the CDR3: TGTGCCAGCAGTTTACCCTCAGGGGGCCAAGAGACCCAGTACTTC. Translated, it gives CASSLPSGGQETQYF.

The chain combines TRBV2 with TRBJ2-3; 7 bases are a match to TRBD2. With 6 bases clipped from V and 4 bases from J, the junction kept 7 bases outside the gene matches. The CDR3 has 14 residues. CDR1 SNHLY and CDR2 FYNNEI come from the germline V gene. CDR3 bases: TGTGCCAGCAGGGTAGCGGGTTGGGCAGATACGCAGTATTTT. Protein: CASRVAGWADTQYF. Drawing the rest from reference TRBV2 and TRBJ2-3, the complete variable domain is EPEVTQTPSHQVTQMGQEVILRCVPISNHLYFYWYRQILGQKVEFLVSFYNNEISEKSEIFDDQFSVERPDGSNFTLKIRSTKLEDSAMYFCASRVAGWADTQYFGPGTRLTVL.

The DNA of the CDR3 is TGTGCCAGCAGCTTGGTGCTAGCGGGAGTCAATGAGCAGTTCTTC. Translated: CASSLVLAGVNEQFF. This chain links TRBV5-6 with TRBJ2-1; the match to TRBD2 covers 10 bases. This CDR3 has 15 residues. The trim removed 0 bases at V and 6 bases at J, leaving 3 bases unmatched. In germline, CDR1 is SGHDT, CDR2 YYEEEE.

The chain links TRBV14 to TRBJ2-7, with 7 bases fitting TRBD1. This CDR3 is built from 15 residues. The germline gives CDR1 SGHDN, CDR2 FVKESK. The trim removed 4 bases at V and 3 bases at J, leaving 9 bases unmatched. CDR3 protein: CASSRGNSGGYEQYF. Written as DNA, the CDR3 is TGTGCCAGCAGCCGGGGTAACTCAGGGGGCTACGAGCAGTACTTC.

There are many counts of this clone. The chain couples TRBV2 to TRBJ1-5, with 8 bases aligning to TRBD1. The trim removed 6 bases at V and 4 bases at J, leaving 5 bases unmatched. The length of the CDR3 is 14 residues. CDR1 and CDR2 (germline): SNHLY, FYNNEI. The CDR3 region is CASRTGQVNQPQHF. The CDR3 DNA is TGTGCCAGCAGGACGGGACAGGTAAATCAGCCCCAGCATTTT.

CDR3 sequence reads: CASSERVPASTDTQYF. CDR3 coding DNA: TGTGCCAGCAGTGAAAGGGTACCAGCTAGCACAGATACGCAGTATTTT. The chain has TRBV6-1 and TRBJ2-3; no definite D call. V dropped 2 bases and J dropped 0 bases, with 12 bases sitting between them. From germline, CDR1 is MNHNS and CDR2 SASEGT. CDR3 length equals 16 residues.

This sequence joins TRBV28 and TRBJ2-3; D possibly corresponds to TRBD1 (6 bases). CDR1 MDHEN and CDR2 SYDVKM come from the germline V gene. The CDR3 loop spans 16 amino acids. Trimming shortened V by 2 bases and J by 0 bases, and 12 bases separated the two germline ends. CDR3 amino acids: CASSLNSGESTDTQYF. CDR3 nucleotides: TGTGCCAGCAGTTTAAACTCAGGGGAGAGCACAGATACGCAGTATTTT.

The chain combines TRBV4-1 with TRBJ2-7; 8 bases map to TRBD2. The trim removed 0 bases at V and 2 bases at J, leaving 6 bases unmatched. This CDR3 is 16 amino acids long. Per germline, CDR1 MGHRA and CDR2 YSYEKL. CDR3: CASSQELAGGTYEQYF. CDR3 coding DNA: TGCGCCAGCAGCCAAGAATTGGCGGGAGGCACCTACGAGCAGTACTTC.

The chain uses TRBV27 and TRBJ2-3; 8 bases match TRBD2. Germline-derived CDR1 and CDR2 are MNHEY and SMNVEV (reference sequence). Losses at the gene ends were 2 bases for V and 2 bases for J; bases not matched to a gene: 6. The CDR3 runs to 16 residues. The CDR3 nucleotides are TGTGCCAGCAGTTTAGGAGCGGGAGCAGTCACAGATACGCAGTATTTT. Protein: CASSLGAGAVTDTQYF.

As regards this clone: The sample holds other DNA sequences that translate to the same CDR3. V usage is TRBV18 and J usage is TRBJ2-5, with D unclear. Trimming removed 0 bases from V and 4 bases from J, with 9 bases in between. Germline loops: CDR1 KGHSH, CDR2 LQKENI. The CDR3 totals 14 residues. CDR3 residues: CASSPPGRRETQYF. Here the CDR3 DNA reads TGTGCCAGCTCACCACCTGGCAGGCGAGAGACCCAGTACTTC.

J is TRBJ2-7 and V is TRBV11-2; 12 bases map to TRBD2. The V segment lost 0 bases and the J segment 7 bases; nucleotides outside the gene matches: 4. This CDR3 contains 15 residues. Germline CDR1 reads SGHAT; CDR2 reads FQNNGV. In DNA, the CDR3 is TGTGCCAGCAGCTTAGATCTAGCGGGAGGGATTGAGCAGTACTTC. Encoded protein: CASSLDLAGGIEQYF.

This chain links TRBV7-2 with TRBJ1-4, with D possibly matching TRBD1 (5 bases). Germline CDR1 reads SGHTA; CDR2 reads FQGNSA. The germline V and J ends were trimmed by 5 bases and 5 bases, with 12 bases remaining between them. There are 14 residues in the CDR3. This chain's CDR3 is CASSHTGNNEKLFF. The CDR3 nucleotides read TGTGCCAGCAGCCACACAGGAAACAATGAAAAACTGTTTTTT.

Comments on this clone: Other nucleotide sequences from this sample produce the same CDR3. The chain couples TRBV11-3 to TRBJ2-3, with D unresolved. Germline V CDR1 and CDR2: SGHNT, YENEEA. Trimming removed 0 bases at V and 2 bases at J, with 3 bases between. The CDR3 is made up of 13 amino acids. The DNA of the CDR3 is TGTGCCAGCAGCTTAGACCTCACAGATACGCAGTATTTT. This codes for CASSLDLTDTQYF.

The chain recombines TRBV29-1 with TRBJ2-1, with a possible D match to TRBD2 (6 bases). Germline V gene sequence: CDR1 SQVTM, CDR2 ANQGSEA. This CDR3 contains 12 residues. Trimming stripped 3 bases from V and 8 bases from J, with 11 bases between. The CDR3 sequence: CSVEGGVDEQFF. The CDR3 DNA follows: TGCAGCGTTGAGGGGGGAGTCGATGAGCAGTTCTTC.

The J gene is TRBJ2-1, the V gene TRBV11-2; D unresolved. CDR1 is SGHAT and CDR2 is FQNNGV in the germline V gene. This CDR3 has 16 amino acids. Deletions cut 0 bases from V and 6 bases from J, with 15 bases between. The CDR3 nucleotides read TGTGCCAGCAGCTTAGATAGACCAGTCTGGGGCAATGAGCAGTTCTTC. Translating gives CASSLDRPVWGNEQFF.

This chain uses TRBV27 with TRBJ1-1, with a possible D match to TRBD1 (5 bases). This CDR3 comprises 14 residues. Germline V gene lookup returns CDR1 MNHEY and CDR2 SMNVEV (reference sequence). Trimming removed 3 bases at V and 1 base at J, with 9 bases between. DNA of the CDR3: TGTGCCAGCAGTTTTTGGGGCGGGAACACTGAAGCTTTCTTT. Its translation: CASSFWGGNTEAFF.

This clone has a handful of counts. The chain is built from TRBV19 and TRBJ2-1; 13 nucleotides match TRBD2. Germline CDR1 LNHDA, CDR2 SQIVND (reference sequence). The junction had 11 bases not matched to a gene; V was cut back by 7 bases and J by 2 bases. This CDR3 region has 18 residues. CDR3 bases: TGTGCCAGTAACGGGAAAACTAGCGGGAGGGAAGCCTACAATGAGCAGTTCTTC. Translating it yields CASNGKTSGREAYNEQFF.

As concerns this clone: The sample contains more than one DNA sequence encoding this CDR3. This sequence joins TRBV9 and TRBJ1-5; D gene unclear. Between the trimmed V and J ends, which lost 2 bases and 5 bases, there was a span of 8 bases. The germline V gene encodes CDR1 SGDLS and CDR2 YYNGEE. This CDR3 comprises 13 residues. CDR3 in amino acids: CASSVGPDQPQHF. DNA of the CDR3: TGTGCCAGCAGCGTCGGGCCCGATCAGCCCCAGCATTTT.

This clone was picked up one time. The rearrangement joins TRBV14 to TRBJ1-2; D remains ambiguous. The CDR3 covers 14 residues. V was trimmed by 1 base and J by 2 bases, leaving 8 bases between them. CDR1 and CDR2 (germline): SGHDN, FVKESK. The CDR3: CASSQGRVNYGYTF. As DNA, the CDR3 is TGTGCCAGCAGCCAAGGGAGGGTCAACTATGGCTACACCTTC.

The rearrangement links TRBV6-5 to TRBJ1-4; D gene ambiguous. Germline CDR1 reads MNHEY; CDR2 reads SVGAGI. The ends were cut back, 0 bases at V and 0 bases at J, with 8 bases in the middle. This CDR3 has 16 residues. The chain's CDR3 is CASSYSMAATNEKLFF. The CDR3 DNA reads TGTGCCAGCAGTTACTCGATGGCAGCAACTAATGAAAAACTGTTTTTT.

This rearrangement joins TRBV4-2 to TRBJ2-1; D is undetermined. Per the germline V gene, CDR1 is LGHNA and CDR2 is YNFKEQ. The V end was cut by 3 bases, the J end by 3 bases, with 9 bases between. The CDR3 is 14 residues long. The CDR3 DNA reads as TGTGCCAGCAGCCACCCCGGTAGCTACAATGAGCAGTTCTTC. It yields the protein CASSHPGSYNEQFF.